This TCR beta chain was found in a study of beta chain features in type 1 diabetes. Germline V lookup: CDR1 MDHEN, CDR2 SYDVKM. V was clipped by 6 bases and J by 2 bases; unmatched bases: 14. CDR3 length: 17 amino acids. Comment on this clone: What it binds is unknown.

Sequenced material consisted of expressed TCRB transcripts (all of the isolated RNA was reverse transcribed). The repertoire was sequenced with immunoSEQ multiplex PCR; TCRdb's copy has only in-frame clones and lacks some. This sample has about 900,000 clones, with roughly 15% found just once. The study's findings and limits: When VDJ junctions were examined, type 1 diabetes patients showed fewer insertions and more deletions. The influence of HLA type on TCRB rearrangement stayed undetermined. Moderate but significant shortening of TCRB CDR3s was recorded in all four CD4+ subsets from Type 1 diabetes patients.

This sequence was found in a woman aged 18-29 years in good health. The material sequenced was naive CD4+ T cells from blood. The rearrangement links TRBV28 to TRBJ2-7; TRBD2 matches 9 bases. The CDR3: CASRSPGLAEGTYEQYF. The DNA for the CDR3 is TGTGCCAGCAGATCGCCGGGACTAGCAGAAGGAACCTACGAGCAGTACTTC.